Below are 11 T cell receptor beta chains sequenced from a single sample in a study of Ad26.COV2.S vaccination and SARS-CoV-2 variants. Treatment denoted: some 20 received Ad26.COV2.S at low or high dose, single or two shots; about five received placebo; per-sample allocation not given. Sampling took place 63 days after the first vaccine or placebo injection. Clones were sequenced by immunoSEQ multiplex PCR, and TCRdb holds only the in-frame ones, with some missing. This table holds hundreds of thousands of clones, approximately 90% found once. The specimen was peripheral blood, collected in a trial of Ad26.COV2.S vaccine versus placebo. Receptors originate from a person between 18 and 65 years old who received the Ad26.COV2.S COVID-19 vaccine or a placebo.

The rearrangement links TRBV2 to TRBJ2-7; D gene ambiguous. Germline V gene data show CDR1 as SNHLY and CDR2 as FYNNEI. With 3 bases removed from V and 2 bases from J, the gap between germline ends came to 5 bases. The CDR3 sequence is 12 residues long. The CDR3 loop is CASSEETYEQYF. In DNA form, the CDR3 reads TGTGCCAGCAGTGAGGAGACCTACGAGCAGTACTTC.

This clone has only one observation. This chain joins TRBV20-1 and TRBJ1-2; 8 nucleotides match TRBD1. This CDR3 spans 17 amino acids. Trimming took 3 bases from V and 4 from J; bases not matched to a gene: 16. The germline gives CDR1 DFQATT, CDR2 SNEGSKA (reference sequence). As DNA, the CDR3 is TGCAGTGCTAGTGACTCGACAGGGGCGCCCCTGGGCTATGGCTACACCTTC. Its translation is CSASDSTGAPLGYGYTF.

The chain uses TRBV4-2 and TRBJ2-2, with 8 bases identical to TRBD2. This CDR3 is 15 amino acids long. Germline values: CDR1 LGHNA, CDR2 YNFKEQ. The junction had 6 bases not matched to a gene; V was cut back by 6 bases and J by 3 bases. For the CDR3, the DNA is TGTGCCAGCAGGTACGGGAGGGCCGACACCGGGGAGCTGTTTTTT. Its translation: CASRYGRADTGELFF.

The gene calls are TRBV3-1 (or the pseudogene TRBV3-2) and TRBJ2-1; D is possibly TRBD2 (6 bases). The CDR3 extends over 16 amino acids. Trimming left V 4 bases short and J 0 bases short, with 13 bases between. Germline-derived CDR1 and CDR2 are LGHDT and YNNKEL (reference sequence). The CDR3 bases are TGTGCCAGCAGCCGGGCTAGGGGAGGCTCCTACAATGAGCAGTTCTTC. Translating it yields CASSRARGGSYNEQFF.

The CDR3 bases are TGTGCCAGCAGCTTAGGGGGGAGTCGGACCTACGAGCAGTACTTC. Translating gives CASSLGGSRTYEQYF. V gene TRBV7-2 combines with J gene TRBJ2-7; D may match TRBD1 or TRBD2 (5 bases each). CDR3 length: 15 residues. Trimming left V 1 base short and J 2 bases short, with 12 bases between. Germline CDR1 reads SGHTA; CDR2 reads FQGNSA.

This chain joins TRBV30 and TRBJ1-6; D is unclear. Germline CDR1 GTSNPN, CDR2 SVGIG (reference sequence). The CDR3 has 14 amino acids. Trimming stripped 3 bases from V and 6 bases from J, with 12 bases between. The CDR3 is CAWRHYGPNSPLHF. The CDR3 DNA reads as TGTGCCTGGAGGCACTACGGGCCTAATTCACCCCTCCACTTT.

The gene calls are TRBV13 and TRBJ2-7; TRBD1 matches at 7 bases. This CDR3 has 14 residues. After removal of 5 bases from V and 2 bases from J, the junction contained 6 bases not matched to a gene. Germline CDR1 PRHDT, CDR2 FYEKMQ (reference sequence). The CDR3 region is CASSDRDSAYEQYF. CDR3 sequence (DNA): TGTGCCAGCAGCGACCGGGACAGCGCCTACGAGCAGTACTTC.

This chain joins TRBV29-1 and TRBJ2-1; TRBD2 agrees at 12 bases. The CDR3 has 13 residues. Germline V gives CDR1 SQVTM, CDR2 ANQGSEA. With V trimmed by 6 bases and J by 7 bases, 4 bases remained unmatched. CDR3 DNA: TGCAGCGTACTAGCGGGGGGCCTGAATGAGCAGTTCTTC. Translation gives CSVLAGGLNEQFF.

The chain uses TRBV7-9 and TRBJ2-7, with D perhaps TRBD1 (5 bases). The ends were cut back, 2 bases at V and 7 bases at J, with 9 bases in the middle. The CDR3 covers 12 residues. The germline V gene encodes CDR1 SEHNR and CDR2 FQNEAQ (reference sequence). The CDR3 reads CASSLKGREQYF. In DNA form, the CDR3 reads TGTGCCAGCAGCTTAAAGGGGCGAGAGCAGTACTTC.

The V gene is TRBV6-1, the J gene TRBJ2-1, with a tentative D call TRBD1 (7 bases). The CDR3 has 13 residues. The germline gives CDR1 MNHNS, CDR2 SASEGT. Deletions cut 5 bases from V and 6 bases from J, with 11 bases between. The DNA of the CDR3 is TGTGCCAGCAGTTCCCAGGGGGGCAATGAGCAGTTCTTC. Protein sequence: CASSSQGGNEQFF.

This clone was counted a single time. The genes are TRBV4-2 and TRBJ1-1, with TRBD1 as a possible D gene (5 bases). The ends were cut back, 1 base at V and 1 base at J, with 7 bases in the middle. CDR1 is LGHNA and CDR2 is YNFKEQ in the germline V gene. This CDR3 region has 14 residues. CDR3 sequence (DNA): TGTGCCAGCAGCCAAGTTCAGGGGAACACTGAAGCTTTCTTT. This translates into CASSQVQGNTEAFF.